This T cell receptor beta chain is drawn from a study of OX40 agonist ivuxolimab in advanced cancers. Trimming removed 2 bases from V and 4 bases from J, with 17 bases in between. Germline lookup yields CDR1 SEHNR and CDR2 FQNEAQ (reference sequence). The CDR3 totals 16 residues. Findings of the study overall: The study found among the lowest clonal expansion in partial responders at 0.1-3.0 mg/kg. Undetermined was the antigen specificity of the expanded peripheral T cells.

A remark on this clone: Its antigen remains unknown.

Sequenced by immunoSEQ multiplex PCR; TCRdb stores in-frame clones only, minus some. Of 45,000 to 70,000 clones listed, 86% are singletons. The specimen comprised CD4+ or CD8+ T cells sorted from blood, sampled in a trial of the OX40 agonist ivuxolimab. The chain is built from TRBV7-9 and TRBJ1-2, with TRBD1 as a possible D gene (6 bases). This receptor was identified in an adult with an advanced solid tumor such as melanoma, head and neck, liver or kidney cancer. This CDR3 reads CASSLWLRGGGYGYTF. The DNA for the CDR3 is TGTGCCAGCAGCTTATGGCTCCGGGGGGGCGGCTATGGCTACACCTTC.